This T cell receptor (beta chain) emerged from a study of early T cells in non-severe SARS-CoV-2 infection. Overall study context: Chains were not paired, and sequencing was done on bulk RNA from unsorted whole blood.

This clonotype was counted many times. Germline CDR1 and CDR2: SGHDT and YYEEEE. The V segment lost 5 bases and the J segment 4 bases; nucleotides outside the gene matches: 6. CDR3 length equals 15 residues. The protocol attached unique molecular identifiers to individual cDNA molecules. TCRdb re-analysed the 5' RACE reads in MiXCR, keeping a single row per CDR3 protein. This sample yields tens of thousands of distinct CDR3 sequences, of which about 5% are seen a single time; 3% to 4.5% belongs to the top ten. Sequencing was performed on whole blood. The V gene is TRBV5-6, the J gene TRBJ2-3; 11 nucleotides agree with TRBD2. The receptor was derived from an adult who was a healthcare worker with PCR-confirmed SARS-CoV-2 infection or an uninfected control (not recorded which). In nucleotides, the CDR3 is TGTGCCAGCAGTCCTAGCGGGAGGTCCCCAGATACGCAGTATTTT. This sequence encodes CASSPSGRSPDTQYF.